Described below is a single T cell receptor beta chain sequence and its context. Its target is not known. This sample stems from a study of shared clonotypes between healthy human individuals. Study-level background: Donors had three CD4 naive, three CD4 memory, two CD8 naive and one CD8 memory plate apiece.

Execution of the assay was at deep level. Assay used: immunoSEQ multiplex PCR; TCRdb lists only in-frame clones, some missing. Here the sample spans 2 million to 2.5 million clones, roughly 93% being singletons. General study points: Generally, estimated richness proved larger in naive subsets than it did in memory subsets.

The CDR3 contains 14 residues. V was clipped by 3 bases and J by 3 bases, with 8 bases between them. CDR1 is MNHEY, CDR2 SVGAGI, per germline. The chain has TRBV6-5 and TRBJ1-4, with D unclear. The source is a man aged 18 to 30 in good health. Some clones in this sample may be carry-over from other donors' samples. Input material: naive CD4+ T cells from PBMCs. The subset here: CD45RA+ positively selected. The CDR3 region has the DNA TGTGCCAGCAGTTATTTAGGACCTAATGAAAAACTGTTTTTT. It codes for CASSYLGPNEKLFF.